One and the same sample provided the 29 T cell receptor beta chains below, sequenced in a study of blood T cell repertoires in COVID-19. Here immunoSEQ multiplex PCR was the method, and the copy in TCRdb shows in-frame clones only, minus some. The sample lists around 69,000 clones; roughly 83% were seen once. Sequences were obtained from peripheral blood. The receptors shown here come from a man over 45 with active COVID-19.

This clone appeared a single time. The rearrangement links TRBV2 to TRBJ1-4; 9 positions agree with TRBD1. From germline, CDR1 is SNHLY and CDR2 FYNNEI. V was clipped by 5 bases and J by 3 bases; unmatched bases: 13. This CDR3 spans 18 amino acids. The chain's CDR3 is CASSPFLLQGAPNEKLFF. The CDR3 DNA follows: TGTGCCAGCAGTCCTTTTTTATTACAGGGGGCTCCTAATGAAAAACTGTTTTTT.

J is TRBJ2-7 and V is TRBV6-6; TRBD1 matches 7 bases. The germline V gene has CDR1 MNHNY and CDR2 SVGAGI (reference sequence). The V segment lost 4 bases and the J segment 5 bases; nucleotides outside the gene matches: 14. This CDR3 region has 16 residues. The CDR3 DNA is TGTGCCAGCAGTTCCCCGACAGGGAATGTTCCCCACGAGCAGTACTTC. Amino acids: CASSSPTGNVPHEQYF.

This chain connects TRBV2 to TRBJ2-5, with 10 bases matching TRBD2. The CDR3 loop spans 15 amino acids. With V trimmed by 5 bases and J by 4 bases, 7 bases remained unmatched. The germline V gene encodes CDR1 SNHLY and CDR2 FYNNEI. In DNA form, the CDR3 reads TGTGCCAGCAGTCAGCTAGCGGGAGCTGGAGAGACCCAGTACTTC. Its protein product is CASSQLAGAGETQYF.

The gene calls are TRBV7-9 and TRBJ2-7, with D possibly being TRBD1 (5 bases). V lost 4 bases and J 2 bases, leaving 21 bases between the germline ends. The CDR3 is made up of 17 amino acids. Germline CDR1 and CDR2: SEHNR and FQNEAQ (reference sequence). In DNA form, the CDR3 reads TGTGCCAGCAGCTCCAGGAAGCCCGGGCTAGGGGCCTACGAGCAGTACTTC. Protein sequence: CASSSRKPGLGAYEQYF.

J is TRBJ2-3 and V is TRBV4-1; 12 nucleotides agree with TRBD2. The germline V gene has CDR1 MGHRA and CDR2 YSYEKL. The CDR3 contains 15 residues. With V trimmed by 3 bases and J by 6 bases, 4 bases remained unmatched. In DNA, the CDR3 is TGCGCCAGCAGCCAGAGACTAGCGGGAGCTGATACGCAGTATTTT. Translating gives CASSQRLAGADTQYF.

The gene calls are TRBV5-1 and TRBJ1-1; no clear D gene. The length of the CDR3 is 12 residues. In germline, CDR1 is SGHRS, CDR2 YFSETQ. Trimming took off 4 bases at V and 3 bases at J, with 7 bases between the two ends. This CDR3 is CASSLPHTEAFF. CDR3 bases: TGCGCCAGCAGCCTACCCCACACTGAAGCTTTCTTT.

The chain links TRBV30 to TRBJ2-7; D uncertain. Germline CDR1 GTSNPN, CDR2 SVGIG (reference sequence). There are 13 residues in the CDR3. The germline V and J ends were trimmed by 2 bases and 3 bases, with 11 bases remaining between them. CDR3 loop: CAWSQQHNYEQYF. The CDR3 DNA reads TGTGCCTGGAGTCAACAGCACAACTACGAGCAGTACTTC.

The chain recombines TRBV3-1 (or the pseudogene TRBV3-2) with TRBJ1-1; no clear D. Germline-derived CDR1 and CDR2 are LGHDT and YNNKEL (reference sequence). The CDR3 extends over 14 amino acids. V lost 6 bases to trimming and J lost 1 base, with 12 bases between them. The CDR3 DNA follows: TGTGCCAGCAGTCGTACAACCGAGAACACTGAAGCTTTCTTT. It translates to CASSRTTENTEAFF.

This clone was recorded only once. The chain joins TRBV7-7 to TRBJ2-1; D unclear. CDR1 is SSHAT, CDR2 FNYEAQ, per germline (reference sequence). The V and J ends lost 1 base and 2 bases respectively, with 9 bases between them. This CDR3 is 15 amino acids long. CDR3 residues: CASSLDTTAYNEQFF. The CDR3 DNA reads as TGTGCCAGCAGCTTAGACACGACTGCCTACAATGAGCAGTTCTTC.

This clone is a singleton in its sample. The rearrangement links TRBV29-1 to TRBJ1-4; D is undetermined. Deletions cut 7 bases from V and 7 bases from J, with 16 bases between. The CDR3 covers 13 residues. The germline V gene encodes CDR1 SQVTM and CDR2 ANQGSEA. This CDR3 is CSASTSPGEKLFF. The DNA of the CDR3 is TGCAGCGCTTCAACTTCCCCCGGTGAAAAACTGTTTTTT.

This chain uses TRBV9 with TRBJ2-7; TRBD1 agrees at 10 bases. The CDR3 has 14 residues. V shed 2 bases, J shed 2 bases, and the junction held 1 base outside the gene matches. The germline gives CDR1 SGDLS, CDR2 YYNGEE. DNA for the CDR3: TGTGCCAGCAGCGTCGGACAGGGGGCCTACGAGCAGTACTTC. Encoded protein: CASSVGQGAYEQYF.

This sequence joins TRBV5-6 and TRBJ2-2, with TRBD1 matching 7 bases. With 0 bases clipped from V and 5 bases from J, the junction kept 10 bases outside the gene matches. Germline V CDR1 and CDR2: SGHDT, YYEEEE. This CDR3 contains 17 residues. DNA for the CDR3: TGTGCCAGCAGCTTGGTTAGACAGGGCGTATTGACCGGGGAGCTGTTTTTT. Translated, it gives CASSLVRQGVLTGELFF.

V is TRBV27 and J is TRBJ2-3, with D perhaps matching TRBD1 (5 bases). V lost 7 bases, J lost 1 base, and 12 bases lay in between. The CDR3 consists of 14 residues. Germline V gene sequence: CDR1 MNHEY, CDR2 SMNVEV (reference sequence). The CDR3 region is CASTAPGRTDTQYF. DNA of the CDR3: TGTGCCAGCACCGCCCCAGGGCGCACAGATACGCAGTATTTT.

The genes are TRBV11-2 and TRBJ1-3; D is ambiguous. The CDR3 extends over 14 amino acids. Germline CDR1 is SGHAT and CDR2 is FQNNGV. Trimming cost V 4 bases and J 1 base, with 8 bases left between them. CDR3 region: CASSSTSSGNTIYF. DNA of the CDR3: TGTGCCAGCAGCTCCACGAGTTCTGGAAACACCATATATTTT.

V is TRBV2 and J is TRBJ1-5; D is unclear. Germline V gene lookup returns CDR1 SNHLY and CDR2 FYNNEI. The CDR3 loop spans 13 amino acids. Trimming left V 11 bases short and J 3 bases short, with 14 bases between. CDR3 protein: CAVGESPNQPQHF. DNA for the CDR3: TGTGCCGTCGGGGAGTCCCCCAATCAGCCCCAGCATTTT.

The CDR3 nucleotides read TGTGCCAGCAGCCAAGGAGGGACTCATATCCCCCTCCACTTT. Translation gives CASSQGGTHIPLHF. The rearrangement joins TRBV3-1 (or the pseudogene TRBV3-2) to TRBJ1-6; possibly TRBD1 for D (5 bases). Germline loops: CDR1 LGHDT, CDR2 YNNKEL (reference sequence). Trimming removed 1 base from V and 13 bases from J, with 14 bases in between. The CDR3 runs to 14 residues.

The chain is built from TRBV7-9 and TRBJ2-3; D unresolved. V lost 7 bases and J 2 bases, leaving 7 bases between the germline ends. Germline lookup yields CDR1 SEHNR and CDR2 FQNEAQ (reference sequence). The CDR3 runs 12 residues. The CDR3 DNA reads as TGTGCCAGCACCGCGGACACAGATACGCAGTATTTT. Protein product: CASTADTDTQYF.

This chain connects TRBV7-8 to TRBJ2-1, with 9 bases identical to TRBD1. Germline-derived CDR1 and CDR2 are SGHVS and FQNEAQ. Losses at the gene ends were 5 bases for V and 4 bases for J; bases not matched to a gene: 9. The CDR3 loop spans 16 amino acids. For the CDR3, the DNA is TGTGCCAGCAGCCTCCCCGGACAGGGGCCATACAATGAGCAGTTCTTC. Protein: CASSLPGQGPYNEQFF. The whole variable domain, filled in from reference TRBV7-8 and TRBJ2-1, reads GAGVSQSPRYKVAKRGQDVALRCDPISGHVSLFWYQQALGQGPEFLTYFQNEAQLDKSGLPSDRFFAERPEGSVSTLKIQRTQQEDSAVYLCASSLPGQGPYNEQFFGPGTRLTVL.

The gene calls are TRBV7-2 and TRBJ1-4, with unresolved D. V gave up 5 bases and J gave up 5 bases, with 15 bases separating them. Germline V gene sequence: CDR1 SGHTA, CDR2 FQGNSA. The CDR3 is made up of 15 amino acids. The chain's CDR3 is CASSSGGSRNEKLFF. As DNA, the CDR3 is TGTGCCAGCAGCAGTGGTGGGAGTAGGAATGAAAAACTGTTTTTT.

The chain couples TRBV7-8 to TRBJ2-5, with TRBD2 matching over 9 bases. Trimming removed 3 bases from V and 10 bases from J; junction bases left unmatched: 9. This CDR3 comprises 14 residues. Germline CDR1 SGHVS, CDR2 FQNEAQ. Written as DNA, the CDR3 is TGTGCCAGCAGCTTGATAGCGGGGGTAGAGCGCCAGTACTTC. Its translation: CASSLIAGVERQYF.

This clone is a singleton in its sample. The chain is built from TRBV9 and TRBJ2-1, with 15 positions matching TRBD2. The CDR3 loop spans 15 amino acids. Germline V gene sequence: CDR1 SGDLS, CDR2 YYNGEE. V was pared by 4 bases and J by 9 bases, with 5 bases of the junction left unmatched. This CDR3 reads CASSWTSGGAGEQFF. The CDR3 DNA reads as TGTGCCAGCAGCTGGACTAGCGGGGGGGCAGGTGAGCAGTTCTTC.

This clone was picked up one time. The chain is built from TRBV7-2 and TRBJ2-1, with 9 bases matching TRBD1. The CDR3 is 15 residues long. V lost 4 bases to trimming and J lost 4 bases; unmatched junction nucleotides: 5. The germline CDR1 and CDR2 sequences are SGHTA and FQGNSA. The CDR3 loop is CASSSGTGQYNEQFF. CDR3 in DNA: TGTGCCAGCAGCTCCGGGACAGGGCAGTACAATGAGCAGTTCTTC.

The chain couples TRBV13 to TRBJ2-1; unclear D gene. Germline CDR1 is PRHDT and CDR2 is FYEKMQ (reference sequence). Trimming left V 2 bases short and J 6 bases short, with 11 bases between. The CDR3 sequence is 14 residues long. The CDR3 DNA sequence: TGTGCCAGCAGCTTACGAGGTTTTGGCAATGAGCAGTTCTTC. It specifies CASSLRGFGNEQFF.

J is TRBJ2-3 and V is TRBV7-8; 9 bases align to TRBD2. Germline CDR1 is SGHVS and CDR2 is FQNEAQ. This CDR3 region has 16 residues. Losses at the gene ends were 1 base for V and 3 bases for J; bases not matched to a gene: 5. DNA for the CDR3: TGTGCCAGCAGCTTAGGAGGGGGACTAGCAACAGATACGCAGTATTTT. This gives the protein CASSLGGGLATDTQYF.

The V call is TRBV11-1, the J call TRBJ2-7; 11 bases are shared with TRBD1. CDR1 is SGHAT, CDR2 FQDESV, per germline (reference sequence). V shed 5 bases and J 7 bases; nucleotides not matched to a gene: 4. This CDR3 has 13 amino acids. The CDR3 coding sequence is TGTGCCAGCAGCCTGGGACAGGGGGAAGAGCAGTACTTC. This sequence encodes CASSLGQGEEQYF.

The chain carries TRBV11-2 and TRBJ2-1, with 10 bases identical to TRBD2. The ends lost 2 bases at V and 1 base at J; junction bases unmatched: 2. CDR1 and CDR2 from the germline V gene are SGHAT and FQNNGV. CDR3 size: 16 residues. For the CDR3, the DNA is TGTGCCAGCAGCTTACTAGCGGGAGTTTCCTACAATGAGCAGTTCTTC. Translating it yields CASSLLAGVSYNEQFF.

The gene calls are TRBV30 and TRBJ2-2; a possible D gene is TRBD1 (6 bases). The CDR3 length is 13 residues. V shed 8 bases and J shed 4 bases, with 14 bases lying between them. Germline values: CDR1 GTSNPN, CDR2 SVGIG (reference sequence). CDR3 sequence reads: CAHSGHLTGELFF. CDR3 bases: TGTGCCCACTCGGGACACCTCACCGGGGAGCTGTTTTTT.

The rearrangement joins TRBV30 to TRBJ2-7, with TRBD1 identical over 7 bases. The CDR3 sequence is 11 residues long. Germline CDR1 GTSNPN, CDR2 SVGIG (reference sequence). V shed 4 bases and J 5 bases; nucleotides not matched to a gene: 2. CDR3 sequence reads: CAWNRGDEQYF. CDR3 sequence (DNA): TGTGCCTGGAACAGGGGTGACGAGCAGTACTTC.

V and J are TRBV4-1 and TRBJ2-2; D ambiguous. This CDR3 spans 17 amino acids. V shed 0 bases and J shed 11 bases, with 22 bases lying between them. Looked up from germline, CDR1 is MGHRA and CDR2 is YSYEKL. In DNA, the CDR3 is TGCGCCAGCAGCCAAGAGAGGTTTAGGAGCTTCGGCAGAGAGCTGTTTTTT. As protein: CASSQERFRSFGRELFF.